This TCR beta chain was documented in a study of blood T cells in healthy people across ages. There are 15 residues in the CDR3. Germline CDR1 is SGHTA and CDR2 is FQGNSA. In each sample, at least 6 million PBMCs were isolated. As for this clonotype: A read error may account for a junction end that differs from germline.

Together with a sample-barcoded 5' primer, a J-beta primer mix was included in a second PCR lasting roughly 6 to 12 cycles. TCRdb redid the calling of the 5' RACE reads with MiXCR, one entry per CDR3 protein. The data show about 1,400,000 distinct CDR3 sequences, around 55% seen once. The sequenced material came from blood. The TCR comes from a man between 18 and 29 years old in good health. This chain uses TRBV7-2 with TRBJ2-5; 10 bases line up with TRBD1. The DNA matches TRBJ2-7 better at its end, which makes the J call doubtful. The chain's CDR3 is CACSYSGTGAYEQYF. CDR3 DNA: TGTGCCTGCAGCTATTCCGGGACAGGGGCCTACGAGCAGTACTTC.